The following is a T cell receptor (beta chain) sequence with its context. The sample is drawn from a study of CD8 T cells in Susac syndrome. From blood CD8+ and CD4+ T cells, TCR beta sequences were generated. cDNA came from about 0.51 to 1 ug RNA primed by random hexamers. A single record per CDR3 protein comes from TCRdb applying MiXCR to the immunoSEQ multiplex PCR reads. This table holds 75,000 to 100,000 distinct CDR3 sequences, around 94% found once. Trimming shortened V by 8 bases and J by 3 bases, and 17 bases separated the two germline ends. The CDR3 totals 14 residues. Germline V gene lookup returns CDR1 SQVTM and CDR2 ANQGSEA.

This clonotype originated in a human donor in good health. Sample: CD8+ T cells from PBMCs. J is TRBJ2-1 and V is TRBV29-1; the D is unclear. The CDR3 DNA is TGCAGCTCCCGGGTGACATTGGTCTACAATGAGCAGTTCTTC. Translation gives CSSRVTLVYNEQFF.